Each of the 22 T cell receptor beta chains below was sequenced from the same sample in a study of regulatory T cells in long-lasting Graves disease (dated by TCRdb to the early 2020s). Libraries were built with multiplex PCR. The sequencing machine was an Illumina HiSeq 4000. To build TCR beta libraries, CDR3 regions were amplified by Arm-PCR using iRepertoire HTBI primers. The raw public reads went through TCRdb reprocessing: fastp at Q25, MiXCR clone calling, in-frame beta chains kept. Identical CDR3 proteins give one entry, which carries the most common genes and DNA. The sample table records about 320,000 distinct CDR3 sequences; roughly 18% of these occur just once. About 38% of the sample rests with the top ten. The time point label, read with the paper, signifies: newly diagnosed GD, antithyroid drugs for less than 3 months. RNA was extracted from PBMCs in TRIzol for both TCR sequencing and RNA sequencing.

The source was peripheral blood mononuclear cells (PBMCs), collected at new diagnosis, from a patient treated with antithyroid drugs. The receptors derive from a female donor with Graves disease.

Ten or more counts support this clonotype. The CDR3 region is CASSWEAGGGETQYF. DNA for the CDR3: TGTGCCAGCAGTTGGGAAGCGGGAGGCGGAGAGACCCAGTACTTC. The V and J genes are TRBV28 and TRBJ2-5, with 9 bases that match TRBD2. V lost 4 bases to trimming and J lost 4 bases; unmatched junction nucleotides: 7. Germline values: CDR1 MDHEN, CDR2 SYDVKM. This CDR3 spans 15 amino acids.

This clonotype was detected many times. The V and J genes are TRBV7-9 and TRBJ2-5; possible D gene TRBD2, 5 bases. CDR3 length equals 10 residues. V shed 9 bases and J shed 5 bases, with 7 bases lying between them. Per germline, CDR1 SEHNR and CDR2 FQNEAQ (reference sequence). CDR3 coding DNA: TGTGCCAGTGGGGAGGAGACCCAGTACTTC. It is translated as CASGEETQYF.

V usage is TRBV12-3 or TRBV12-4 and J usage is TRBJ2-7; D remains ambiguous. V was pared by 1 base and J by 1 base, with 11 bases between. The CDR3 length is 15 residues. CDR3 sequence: CASSLGGISSYEQYF. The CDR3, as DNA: TGTGCCAGCAGTTTAGGTGGAATATCTTCCTACGAGCAGTACTTC.

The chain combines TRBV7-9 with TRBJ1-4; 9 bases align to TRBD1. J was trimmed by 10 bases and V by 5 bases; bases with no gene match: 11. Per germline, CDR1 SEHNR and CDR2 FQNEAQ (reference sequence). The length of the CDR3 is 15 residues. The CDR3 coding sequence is TGTGCCAGCAGCCCAAGAGGGACAGGGTGGGGAAAACTGTTTTTT. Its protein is CASSPRGTGWGKLFF.

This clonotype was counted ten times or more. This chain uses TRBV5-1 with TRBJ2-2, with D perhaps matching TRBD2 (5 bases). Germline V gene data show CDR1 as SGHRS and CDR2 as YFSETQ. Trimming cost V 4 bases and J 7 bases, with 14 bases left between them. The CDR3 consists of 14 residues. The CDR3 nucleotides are TGCGCCAGCAGCCCGACGCCGGCGGGCGGGGAGCTGTTTTTT. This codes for CASSPTPAGGELFF.

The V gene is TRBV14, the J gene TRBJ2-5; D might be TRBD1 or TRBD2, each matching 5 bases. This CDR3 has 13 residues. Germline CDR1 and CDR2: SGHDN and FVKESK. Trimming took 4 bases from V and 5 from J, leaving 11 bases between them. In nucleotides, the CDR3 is TGTGCCAGCAGCCGGGACCCCATTGAGACCCAGTACTTC. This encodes CASSRDPIETQYF.

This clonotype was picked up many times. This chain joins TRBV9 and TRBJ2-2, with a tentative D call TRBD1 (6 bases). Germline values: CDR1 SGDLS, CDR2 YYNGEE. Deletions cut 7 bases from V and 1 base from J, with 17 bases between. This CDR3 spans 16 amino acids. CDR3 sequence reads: CASGNQQGLNTGELFF. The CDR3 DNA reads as TGTGCCAGCGGCAACCAACAGGGTTTGAACACCGGGGAGCTGTTTTTT.

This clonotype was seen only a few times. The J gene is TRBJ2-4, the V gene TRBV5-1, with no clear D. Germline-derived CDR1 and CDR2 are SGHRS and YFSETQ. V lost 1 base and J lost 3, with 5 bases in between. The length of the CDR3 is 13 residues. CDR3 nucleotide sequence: TGCGCCAGCAGCTTGAACTACAAAAACATTCAGTACTTC. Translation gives CASSLNYKNIQYF.

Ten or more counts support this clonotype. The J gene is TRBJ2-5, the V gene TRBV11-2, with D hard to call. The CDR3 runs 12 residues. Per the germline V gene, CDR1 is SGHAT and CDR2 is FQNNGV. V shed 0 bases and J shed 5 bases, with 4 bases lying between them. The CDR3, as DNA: TGTGCCAGCAGCTTAGAACGGGAGACCCAGTACTTC. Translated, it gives CASSLERETQYF. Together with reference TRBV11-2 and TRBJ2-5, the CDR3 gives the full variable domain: EAGVAQSPRYKIIEKRQSVAFWCNPISGHATLYWYQQILGQGPKLLIQFQNNGVVDDSQLPKDRFSAERLKGVDSTLKIQPAKLEDSAVYLCASSLERETQYFGPGTRLLVL.

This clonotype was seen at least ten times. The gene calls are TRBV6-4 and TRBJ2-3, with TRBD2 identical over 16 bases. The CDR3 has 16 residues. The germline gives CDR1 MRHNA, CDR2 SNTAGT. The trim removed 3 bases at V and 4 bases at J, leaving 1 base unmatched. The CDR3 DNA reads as TGTGCCAGCAGTGAGGGACTAGCGGGAGGGCCAGATACGCAGTATTTT. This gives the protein CASSEGLAGGPDTQYF.

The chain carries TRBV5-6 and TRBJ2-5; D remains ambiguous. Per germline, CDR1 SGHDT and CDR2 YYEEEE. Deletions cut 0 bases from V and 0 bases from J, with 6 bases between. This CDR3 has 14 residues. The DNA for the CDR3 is TGTGCCAGCAGCTTGGCTGAGAACCAAGAGACCCAGTACTTC. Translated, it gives CASSLAENQETQYF.

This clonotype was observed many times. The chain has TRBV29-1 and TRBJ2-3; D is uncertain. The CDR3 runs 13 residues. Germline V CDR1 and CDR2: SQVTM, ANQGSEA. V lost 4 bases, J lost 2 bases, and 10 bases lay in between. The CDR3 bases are TGCAGCGTTGGCGGTAGGACCACAGATACGCAGTATTTT. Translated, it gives CSVGGRTTDTQYF.

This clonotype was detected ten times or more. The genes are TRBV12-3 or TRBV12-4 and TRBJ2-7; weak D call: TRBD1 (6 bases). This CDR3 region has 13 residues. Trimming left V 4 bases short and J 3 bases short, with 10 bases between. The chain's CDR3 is CASSSGQLYEQYF. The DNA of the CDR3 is TGTGCCAGCAGTTCCGGACAGCTCTACGAGCAGTACTTC.

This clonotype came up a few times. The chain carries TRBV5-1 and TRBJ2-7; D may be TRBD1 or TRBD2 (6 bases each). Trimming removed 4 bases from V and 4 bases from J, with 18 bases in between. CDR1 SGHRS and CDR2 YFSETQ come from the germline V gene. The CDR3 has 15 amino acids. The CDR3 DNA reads TGCGCCAGCAGCCCCCAGGGGCGGGAAGGTTACGAGCAGTACTTC. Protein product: CASSPQGREGYEQYF.

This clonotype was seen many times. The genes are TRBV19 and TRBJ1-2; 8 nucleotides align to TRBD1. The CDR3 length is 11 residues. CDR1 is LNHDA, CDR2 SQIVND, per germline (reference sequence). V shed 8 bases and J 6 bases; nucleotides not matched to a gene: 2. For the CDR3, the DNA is TGTGCCAGTCGGACAGGGAATGGCTACACCTTC. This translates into CASRTGNGYTF. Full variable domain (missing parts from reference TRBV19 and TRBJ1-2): DGGITQSPKYLFRKEGQNVTLSCEQNLNHDAMYWYRQDPGQGLRLIYYSQIVNDFQKGDIAEGYSVSREKKESFPLTVTSAQKNPTAFYLCASRTGNGYTFGSGTRLTVV.

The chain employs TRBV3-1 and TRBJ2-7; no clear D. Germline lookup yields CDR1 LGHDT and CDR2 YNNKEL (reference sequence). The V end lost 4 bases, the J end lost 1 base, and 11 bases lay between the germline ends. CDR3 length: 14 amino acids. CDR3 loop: CASSPRKQSYEQYF. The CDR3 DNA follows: TGTGCCAGCAGCCCGCGCAAACAATCCTACGAGCAGTACTTC.

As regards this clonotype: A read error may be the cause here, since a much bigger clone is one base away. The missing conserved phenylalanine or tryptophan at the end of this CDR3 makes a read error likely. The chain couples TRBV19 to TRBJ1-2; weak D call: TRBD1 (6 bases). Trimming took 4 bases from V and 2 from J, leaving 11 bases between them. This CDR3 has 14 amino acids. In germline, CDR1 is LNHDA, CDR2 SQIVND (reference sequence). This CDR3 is CASSTRGLNYGYTS. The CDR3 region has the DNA TGTGCCAGTAGTACCAGGGGACTCAACTATGGCTACACCTCC.

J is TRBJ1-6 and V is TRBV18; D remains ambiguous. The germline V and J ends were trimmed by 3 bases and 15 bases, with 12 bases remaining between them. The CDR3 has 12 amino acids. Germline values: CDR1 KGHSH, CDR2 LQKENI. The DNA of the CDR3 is TGTGCCAGCTCACCTGCGAATTCCCGCCTCCACTTT. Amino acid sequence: CASSPANSRLHF.

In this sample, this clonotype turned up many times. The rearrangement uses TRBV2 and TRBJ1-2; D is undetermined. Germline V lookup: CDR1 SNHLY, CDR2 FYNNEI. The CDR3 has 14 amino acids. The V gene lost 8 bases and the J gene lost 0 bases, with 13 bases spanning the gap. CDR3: CASRRPETNYGYTF. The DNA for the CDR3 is TGTGCCAGCCGCCGACCGGAGACTAACTATGGCTACACCTTC. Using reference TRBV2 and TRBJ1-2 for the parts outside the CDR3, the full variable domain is EPEVTQTPSHQVTQMGQEVILRCVPISNHLYFYWYRQILGQKVEFLVSFYNNEISEKSEIFDDQFSVERPDGSNFTLKIRSTKLEDSAMYFCASRRPETNYGYTFGSGTRLTVV.

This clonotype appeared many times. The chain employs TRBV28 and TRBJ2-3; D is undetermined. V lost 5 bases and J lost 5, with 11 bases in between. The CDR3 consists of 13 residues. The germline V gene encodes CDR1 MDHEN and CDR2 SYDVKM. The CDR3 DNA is TGTGCCAGCAGTCCCCCTGTGGGAGATACGCAGTATTTT. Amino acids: CASSPPVGDTQYF.

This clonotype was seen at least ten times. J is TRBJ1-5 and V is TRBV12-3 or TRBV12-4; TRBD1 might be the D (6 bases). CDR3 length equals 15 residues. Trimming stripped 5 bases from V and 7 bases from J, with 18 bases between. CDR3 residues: CASSLVGGGRQPQHF. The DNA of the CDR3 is TGTGCCAGCAGTCTGGTTGGGGGGGGCCGCCAGCCCCAGCATTTT.

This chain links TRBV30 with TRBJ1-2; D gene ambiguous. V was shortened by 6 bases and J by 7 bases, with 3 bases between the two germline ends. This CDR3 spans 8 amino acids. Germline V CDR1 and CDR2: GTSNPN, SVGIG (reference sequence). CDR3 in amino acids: CACCGYTF. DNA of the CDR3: TGTGCCTGCTGTGGCTACACCTTC.